This TCR beta chain was identified during a study of post-analysis software for immune sequencing data. Study-wide results and limits: Controls showed lower frequencies than patients for five TRBV segments, and TRBV5-6, TRBV5-1 and TRBV20-1 were among these. Batch-matched samples strongly co-clustered by F measure.

Each TCR beta cDNA library carried unique molecular identifiers. Each CDR3 protein is one row after TCRdb ran MiXCR on the PCR reads. The table lists 650,000 to 850,000 distinct CDR3 sequences, 46% of them singletons. This clonotype has just a few counts. Its matching antigen is unknown. The CDR3 contains 14 residues. V shed 8 bases and J shed 6 bases, with 17 bases lying between them. Per the germline V gene, CDR1 is LGHDT and CDR2 is YNNKEL (reference sequence). The material sequenced was blood. This receptor was taken from a girl between 5 and 17 years old with multiple sclerosis. This chain joins TRBV3-1 and TRBJ1-5; D gene ambiguous. CDR3 sequence: CASSTGSAGQPQHF. For the CDR3, the DNA is TGTGCCAGCTCAACCGGGAGCGCAGGTCAGCCCCAGCATTTT. The whole variable domain, remainder taken from reference TRBV3-1 and TRBJ1-5, is DTAVSQTPKYLVTQMGNDKSIKCEQNLGHDTMYWYKQDSKKFLKIMFSYNNKELIINETVPNRFSPKSPDKAHLNLHINSLELGDSAVYFCASSTGSAGQPQHFGDGTRLSIL.